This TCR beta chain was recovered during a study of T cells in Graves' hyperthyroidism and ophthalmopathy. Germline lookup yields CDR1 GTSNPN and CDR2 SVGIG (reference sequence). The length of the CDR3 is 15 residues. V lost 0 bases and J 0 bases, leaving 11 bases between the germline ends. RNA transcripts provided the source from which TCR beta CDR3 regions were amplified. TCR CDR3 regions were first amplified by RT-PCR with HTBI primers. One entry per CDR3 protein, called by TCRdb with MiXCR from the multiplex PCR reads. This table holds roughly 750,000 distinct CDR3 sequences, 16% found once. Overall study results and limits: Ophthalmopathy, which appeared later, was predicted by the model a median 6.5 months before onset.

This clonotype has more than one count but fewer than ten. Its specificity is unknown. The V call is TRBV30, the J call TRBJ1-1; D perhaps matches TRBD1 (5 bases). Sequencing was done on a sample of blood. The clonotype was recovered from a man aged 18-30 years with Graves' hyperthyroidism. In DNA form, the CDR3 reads TGTGCCTGGAGTGTACCGGGGACCTTGAACACTGAAGCTTTCTTT. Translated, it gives CAWSVPGTLNTEAFF. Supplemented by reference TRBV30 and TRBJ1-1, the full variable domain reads SQTIHQWPATLVQPVGSPLSLECTVEGTSNPNLYWYRQAAGRGLQLLFYSVGIGQISSEVPQNLSASRPQDRQFILSSKKLLLSDSGFYLCAWSVPGTLNTEAFFGQGTRLTVV.